The next 12 T cell receptor beta chains were all read from a single sample in a study of T cell repertoires in cytomegalovirus infection. No antigen is known for these receptors. A single record per CDR3 protein comes from TCRdb applying MiXCR to the reads. The sample lists approximately 71,000 distinct CDR3 sequences, around 20% occurring once. The material was CD8+ T cells from cultured PBMCs, obtained from culture after CMV antigen stimulation. Every receptor here comes from a human donor in good health (CMV status not recorded). Some clones in this sample may be carry-over from other donors' samples.

In this sample, this clonotype turned up a few times. The genes are TRBV4-1 and TRBJ1-1, with D unclear. Germline CDR1 and CDR2: MGHRA and YSYEKL. V lost 0 bases and J lost 3, with 8 bases in between. The CDR3 has 14 amino acids. CDR3 in amino acids: CASSQDSTDTEAFF. CDR3 DNA sequence: TGCGCCAGCAGCCAAGATAGCACGGACACTGAAGCTTTCTTT.

The V and J genes are TRBV20-1 and TRBJ2-7; 7 nucleotides match TRBD2. The CDR3 is made up of 14 amino acids. The J segment lost 4 bases and the V segment lost 0 bases, leaving 6 bases of the junction unmatched. Germline V gene data show CDR1 as DFQATT and CDR2 as SNEGSKA (reference sequence). CDR3 bases: TGCAGTGCTAGAGACTCCCGCGGGGGTTACGAGCAGTACTTC. Its translation is CSARDSRGGYEQYF.

The V call is TRBV4-2, the J call TRBJ1-4; D is undetermined. The germline V and J ends were trimmed by 0 bases and 6 bases, with 8 bases remaining between them. In germline, CDR1 is LGHNA, CDR2 YNFKEQ. This CDR3 has 14 amino acids. CDR3 sequence (DNA): TGTGCCAGCAGCCAAGATGGGGAGGATGAAAAACTGTTTTTT. Encoded protein: CASSQDGEDEKLFF.

V is TRBV7-6 and J is TRBJ1-5; no reliable D call. The germline V gene encodes CDR1 SGHVS and CDR2 FNYEAQ. The CDR3 extends over 15 amino acids. Trimming shortened V by 1 base and J by 3 bases, and 10 bases separated the two germline ends. The CDR3 region has the DNA TGTGCCAGCAGCTTAGAAGCGGCAGACAATCAGCCCCAGCATTTT. This gives the protein CASSLEAADNQPQHF.

The V and J genes are TRBV6-2 or TRBV6-3 and TRBJ2-1; unclear D gene. V dropped 6 bases and J dropped 5 bases, with 5 bases sitting between them. The CDR3 loop spans 11 amino acids. In germline, CDR1 is MNHEY, CDR2 SVGEGT. CDR3 sequence reads: CASRLNNEQFF. CDR3 DNA: TGTGCCAGCAGATTGAACAATGAGCAGTTCTTC.

This clonotype was observed a few times. The rearrangement uses TRBV6-2 or TRBV6-3 and TRBJ1-6; no clear D. Trimming pared 5 bases from V and 11 bases from J, leaving 10 bases between. This CDR3 is built from 12 residues. Germline values: CDR1 MNHEY, CDR2 SVGEGT. The CDR3 sequence is CASSHGPTPLHF. For the CDR3, the DNA is TGTGCCAGCAGTCACGGACCTACACCCCTCCACTTT.

The chain recombines TRBV2 with TRBJ1-1, with D possibly TRBD1 on 6 matching bases. Trimming took 3 bases from V and 4 from J, leaving 9 bases between them. Per the germline V gene, CDR1 is SNHLY and CDR2 is FYNNEI. This CDR3 has 13 residues. The CDR3 loop reads CASSERGSTEAFF. CDR3 DNA sequence: TGTGCCAGCAGTGAGAGGGGGAGCACTGAAGCTTTCTTT.

This clonotype was counted a few times. The CDR3 bases are TGTGCCAGCAGCCAAGGGACAGGCCACGAGCAGTACTTC. It codes for CASSQGTGHEQYF. V gene TRBV7-8 combines with J gene TRBJ2-7; TRBD1 matches 8 bases. This CDR3 contains 13 residues. The junction had 5 bases not matched to a gene; V was cut back by 5 bases and J by 5 bases. CDR1 is SGHVS and CDR2 is FQNEAQ in the germline V gene.

The chain uses TRBV27 and TRBJ2-2; D gene ambiguous. Trimming stripped 1 base from V and 0 bases from J, with 12 bases between. This CDR3 spans 17 amino acids. Germline V gives CDR1 MNHEY, CDR2 SMNVEV (reference sequence). CDR3 sequence (DNA): TGTGCCAGCAGTTTATATACTCCCACAGCGAACACCGGGGAGCTGTTTTTT. This codes for CASSLYTPTANTGELFF.

The chain has TRBV7-6 and TRBJ2-5; 7 nucleotides align to TRBD2. With V trimmed by 5 bases and J by 1 base, 13 bases remained unmatched. This CDR3 is built from 17 residues. Germline values: CDR1 SGHVS, CDR2 FNYEAQ. CDR3 in DNA: TGTGCCAGCAGCAAAAAGGCCGGGACTACCCCCCAAGAGACCCAGTACTTC. Protein: CASSKKAGTTPQETQYF. The whole variable domain, filled in from reference TRBV7-6 and TRBJ2-5, reads GAGVSQSPRYKVTKRGQDVALRCDPISGHVSLYWYRQALGQGPEFLTYFNYEAQQDKSGLPNDRFSAERPEGSISTLTIQRTEQRDSAMYRCASSKKAGTTPQETQYFGPGTRLLVL.

DNA for the CDR3: TGTGCCAGCAGCCAACCGGGGGGGAACACTGAAGCTTTCTTT. Protein product: CASSQPGGNTEAFF. This sequence joins TRBV7-8 and TRBJ1-1, with D tentatively TRBD1 (5 bases). The CDR3 is made up of 14 amino acids. The V end lost 5 bases, the J end lost 1 base, and 11 bases lay between the germline ends. Germline V gene sequence: CDR1 SGHVS, CDR2 FQNEAQ.

The V gene is TRBV6-2 or TRBV6-3, the J gene TRBJ1-1; no definite D call. The V end lost 6 bases, the J end lost 4 bases, and 9 bases lay between the germline ends. The CDR3 covers 12 residues. Germline CDR1 reads MNHEY; CDR2 reads SVGEGT. CDR3: CASRRFGTEAFF. The DNA of the CDR3 is TGTGCCAGCAGGCGTTTTGGCACTGAAGCTTTCTTT.